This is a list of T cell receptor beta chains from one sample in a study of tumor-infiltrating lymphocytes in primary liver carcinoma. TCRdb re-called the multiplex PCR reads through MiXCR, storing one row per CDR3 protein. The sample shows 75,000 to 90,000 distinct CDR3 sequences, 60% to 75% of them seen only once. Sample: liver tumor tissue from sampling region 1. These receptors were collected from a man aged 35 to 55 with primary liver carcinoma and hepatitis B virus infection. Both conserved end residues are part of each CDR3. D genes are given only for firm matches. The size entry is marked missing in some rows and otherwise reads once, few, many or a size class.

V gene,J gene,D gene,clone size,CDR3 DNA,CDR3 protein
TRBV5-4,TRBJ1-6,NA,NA,TGTGCCAGCAGCTTGCAGGGATTGGGGGGACCACCCCTCCACTTT,CASSLQGLGGPPLHF
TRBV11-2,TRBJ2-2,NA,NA,TGTGCCGGCAGCTTAGTGGCGCTATCGGGAACCGGGGAGCTGCTTTTT,CAGSLVALSGTGELLF
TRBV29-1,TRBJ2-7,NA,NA,TGCAGCGTTGCTGGAGAGGGGTCTACAGGCGAGCAGTACTTC,CSVAGEGSTGEQYF
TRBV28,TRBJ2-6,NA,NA,TGTGCCAGCAGAAAAACCCACTCTGGGGCCTATGTCCTGACTTTC,CASRKTHSGAYVLTF
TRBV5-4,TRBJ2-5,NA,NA,TGTGCCAACAGCAACGACCGGGATAGGAAACAAGAGACCCAGTACTTC,CANSNDRDRKQETQYF
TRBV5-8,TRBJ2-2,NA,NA,TGTGCCAGCAGCTTATGGAGGGGATCCTGGGAGCTGTTTTTT,CASSLWRGSWELFF
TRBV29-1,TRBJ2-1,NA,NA,TGCAGCGGCACCTTCCCGACTGGGTTCAATGAGCAGTTCTTC,CSGTFPTGFNEQFF
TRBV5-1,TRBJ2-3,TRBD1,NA,TGCGCCAGCAGCATGGCCTCGACAGGGGACGCAGATACGCAGTATTTT,CASSMASTGDADTQYF
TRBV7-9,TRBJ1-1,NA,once,NA,CVSSFGQGNTEALF
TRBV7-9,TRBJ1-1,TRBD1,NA,TGTGCCAGCAGCCTCGGACAGGGAAACACTGAAGCTTTCTTT,CASSLGQGNTEAFF
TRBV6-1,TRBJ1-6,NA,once,TGTGCTAGCAGGACCGCCGATAATACACCCCTCCACTTT,CASRTADNTPLHF
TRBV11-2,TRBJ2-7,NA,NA,TGTGCCAGCAGCTCAAATGGGCTAGCGTCGCAGTACTTC,CASSSNGLASQYF
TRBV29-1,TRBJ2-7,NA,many,TGCAGCGTTGAAGTAAGAACAAACGAGCAGTACTTC,CSVEVRTNEQYF
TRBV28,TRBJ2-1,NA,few,TGTGCCACCAGTTTTAGGAACAATGAGCAGTTCTTC,CATSFRNNEQFF
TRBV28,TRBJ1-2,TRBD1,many,TGTGCCAGCAGAGCAACAGGGGCTGACTATGGCTACACCTTC,CASRATGADYGYTF
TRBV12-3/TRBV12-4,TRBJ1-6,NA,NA,TGTGCTAGCAGTTCCGGGGTCGATAATTCACCCCTCAACTTT,CASSSGVDNSPLNF
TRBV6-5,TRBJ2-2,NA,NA,TGTGCCAGCAGTTACGGTGACCTTGTTAGCGGGGAGCTGTTTTTT,CASSYGDLVSGELFF
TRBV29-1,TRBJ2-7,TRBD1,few,TGCAGGGCCTCTGCCGGACAGGGCCCCGAGCAGTACTTC,CRASAGQGPEQYF
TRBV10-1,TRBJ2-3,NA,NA,TGCGCCAGCAGCCCAGGGGGGGCCTCCACATATCCGCAGTATTTT,CASSPGGASTYPQYF
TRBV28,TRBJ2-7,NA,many,TGTGCCAGCAGTTTAGGCAGGGGGCGAAGCGGGAGGTCCTACGAGCAGTACTTC,CASSLGRGRSGRSYEQYF
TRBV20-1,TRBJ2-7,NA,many,TGCAGTGCTTCATCAGGGTACGAGCAGTACTTC,CSASSGYEQYF
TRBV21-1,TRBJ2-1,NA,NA,TGTGCCAGCAGCAAAGAGGCGGGAGGTAGTATTGAGCAGTTCTTC,CASSKEAGGSIEQFF
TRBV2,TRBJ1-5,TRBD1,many,TGTGCCAGCAGCCTCGACAGGGAGGGGGATCAGCCCCAGCATTTT,CASSLDREGDQPQHF
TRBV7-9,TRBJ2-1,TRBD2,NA,TGTGCCAGTAGCCCGAGCAGGGCGGGAGTCTGGGATGAGCAGTTCTTC,CASSPSRAGVWDEQFF
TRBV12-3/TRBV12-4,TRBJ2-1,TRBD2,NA,TGTACCAGCAGTTTAAAGGCTAGCGGGAACTCCTACAATGAGCAGTTCTTC,CTSSLKASGNSYNEQFF